This T cell receptor (beta chain) was recorded in a study of blood T cell repertoires in COVID-19. Study at large: The cDNA or gDNA used as material had been derived from T cells, B-cell-depleted T cells, or PBMCs.

As originally analysed: Estimated nucleated cell counts came from reference gene primer amplification. This table comes from immunoSEQ multiplex PCR, and its TCRdb copy is limited to in-frame clones, with some not included. That table is the source of V, J and clone size, and D and trimming were worked out from the DNA. Altogether over 60,000 clones are present, 76% being singletons, with the ten largest covering about 50%. The CDR3 is made up of 15 amino acids. Unmatched junction bases numbered 8, after V lost 4 bases and J lost 4 bases. Germline V CDR1 and CDR2: LNHDA, SQIVND (reference sequence). This clone showed up just once.

Sequencing was performed on peripheral blood. The TCR comes from an elderly woman with acute or convalescent COVID-19. J is TRBJ2-5 and V is TRBV19, with 8 bases lining up with TRBD2. The CDR3 nucleotides are TGTGCCAGTAGTAGAAGAGCGGGAGCAGGAGAGACCCAGTACTTC. It translates to CASSRRAGAGETQYF.